The 10 T cell receptor beta chains in this list originate from one sample, sequenced in a study of blood T cell repertoires in COVID-19. Clones were read by immunoSEQ multiplex PCR, and TCRdb kept only the in-frame ones, dropping some. This repertoire shows about 250,000 clones, 70% to 90% found once; its top ten account for 5% to 7.5%. The specimen sequenced was PBMCs or T cells enriched from blood (not recorded which). All receptors come from a woman aged 50 to 60 who had been exposed to COVID-19.

The chain couples TRBV4-3 to TRBJ1-2; no clear D. Germline V gene data show CDR1 as LGHNA and CDR2 as YSLEER. With 0 bases removed from V and 1 base from J, the gap between germline ends came to 12 bases. CDR3 length: 16 amino acids. The CDR3 protein is CASSQDQDTLNYGYTF. As DNA, the CDR3 is TGCGCCAGCAGCCAAGATCAAGACACTCTTAACTATGGCTACACCTTC.

The chain joins TRBV6-2 or TRBV6-3 to TRBJ2-7, with 7 nucleotides matching TRBD1. Germline CDR1 reads MNHEY; CDR2 reads SVGEGT. The CDR3 extends over 14 amino acids. V shed 2 bases and J 6 bases; nucleotides not matched to a gene: 7. The CDR3 coding sequence is TGTGCCAGCAGTTACGGGGACAGATCAGGCGAGCAGTACTTC. Protein sequence: CASSYGDRSGEQYF.

V is TRBV11-2 and J is TRBJ1-5, with D possibly TRBD1 on 6 matching bases. This CDR3 contains 14 residues. Germline lookup yields CDR1 SGHAT and CDR2 FQNNGV. V lost 3 bases to trimming and J lost 9 bases, with 15 bases between them. The CDR3 DNA reads TGTGCCAGCAGCTTCGGGTCAGGGGCCTGGCCCCAGCATTTT. Amino acid sequence: CASSFGSGAWPQHF.

This clone was observed once. This chain's CDR3 is CASSPTRAKNIQYF. The CDR3 bases are TGTGCCAGCAGCCCCACCAGGGCCAAAAACATTCAGTACTTC. The chain recombines TRBV5-4 with TRBJ2-4; D uncertain. The CDR3 sequence is 14 residues long. Per germline, CDR1 SGHNT and CDR2 YYREEE (reference sequence). V was pared by 4 bases and J by 1 base, with 9 bases between. Full variable domain (outside the CDR3, taken from reference TRBV5-4 and TRBJ2-4): ETGVTQSPTHLIKTRGQQVTLRCSSQSGHNTVSWYQQALGQGPQFIFQYYREEENGRGNFPPRFSGLQFPNYSSELNVNALELDDSALYLCASSPTRAKNIQYFGAGTRLSVL.

This chain links TRBV28 with TRBJ2-2; D is uncertain. The CDR3 runs 16 residues. Trimming took 7 bases from V and 6 from J, leaving 21 bases between them. Germline CDR1 MDHEN, CDR2 SYDVKM. CDR3 nucleotides: TGTGCCAGCATCCCCCTGACTGGGTCGGCGGCCGGGGAGCTGTTTTTT. Its translation is CASIPLTGSAAGELFF. Together with reference TRBV28 and TRBJ2-2, the CDR3 gives the full variable domain: DVKVTQSSRYLVKRTGEKVFLECVQDMDHENMFWYRQDPGLGLRLIYFSYDVKMKEKGDIPEGYSVSREKKERFSLILESASTNQTSMYLCASIPLTGSAAGELFFGEGSRLTVL.

This clone was observed many times. The V gene is TRBV4-1, the J gene TRBJ1-2; the D gene is possibly TRBD1 (6 bases). Germline V gene lookup returns CDR1 MGHRA and CDR2 YSYEKL. CDR3 size: 14 residues. V was cut by 4 bases and J by 4 bases, with 13 bases left in between. The CDR3 bases are TGCGCCAGCAGCCTCCAACAGGGAACCTATGGCTACACCTTC. This sequence encodes CASSLQQGTYGYTF.

This clone was counted a few times. The chain employs TRBV9 and TRBJ1-2, with 8 bases matching TRBD1. The junction had 6 bases not matched to a gene; V was cut back by 4 bases and J by 1 base. Germline CDR1 is SGDLS and CDR2 is YYNGEE. The CDR3 totals 15 residues. CDR3 sequence reads: CASSLRTGSNYGYTF. The DNA of the CDR3 is TGTGCCAGCAGCCTCCGGACAGGGAGTAACTATGGCTACACCTTC.

The J gene is TRBJ1-1, the V gene TRBV7-2, with D possibly matching TRBD1 (6 bases). Trimming cost V 4 bases and J 4 bases, with 13 bases left between them. Germline CDR1 and CDR2: SGHTA and FQGNSA. This CDR3 region has 14 residues. The CDR3 loop is CASSSQGYGTEAFF. CDR3 nucleotides: TGTGCCAGCAGCTCACAGGGTTATGGCACTGAAGCTTTCTTT. The variable domain in full, with the rest retrieved from reference TRBV7-2 and TRBJ1-1, is GAGVSQSPSNKVTEKGKDVELRCDPISGHTALYWYRQSLGQGLEFLIYFQGNSAPDKSGLPSDRFSAERTGGSVSTLTIQRTQQEDSAVYLCASSSQGYGTEAFFGQGTRLTVV.

The V gene is TRBV28, the J gene TRBJ1-3; D gene ambiguous. The CDR3 totals 18 residues. The V gene's germline CDR1 is MDHEN and CDR2 SYDVKM. With 5 bases removed from V and 0 bases from J, the gap between germline ends came to 20 bases. CDR3 region: CASSPADRRPYSGNTIYF. The CDR3 region has the DNA TGTGCCAGCAGTCCGGCTGACCGGAGGCCATACTCTGGAAACACCATATATTTT.

The rearrangement links TRBV6-5 to TRBJ1-2, with TRBD1 matching 8 bases. Germline values: CDR1 MNHEY, CDR2 SVGAGI. V was pared by 4 bases and J by 8 bases, with 15 bases of the junction left unmatched. The CDR3 has 16 residues. The CDR3 DNA is TGTGCCAGCAGTTTAACAACCGGGACAGGTTCCTTAGGCTACACCTTC. Protein sequence: CASSLTTGTGSLGYTF.